Each of the 26 T cell receptor beta chains below was sequenced from the same sample in a study of identical twins. Each CDR3 protein gets one entry after TCRdb re-called the 5' RACE reads with MiXCR. The profile shows around 230,000 distinct CDR3 sequences, under 8.5% of them singletons. These records were also assigned to another study, of T cells expressing NK-cell markers.

Material: CD8+ T cells sorted from blood. These receptors were collected from a young woman in good health.

This clonotype was recorded a few times. The CDR3, as DNA: TGTGCCAGCAGCTTAGTTTGGACAGGCGGGGAGCTGTTTTTT. Translating gives CASSLVWTGGELFF. V is TRBV7-2 and J is TRBJ2-2; 7 bases line up with TRBD1. The CDR3 has 14 residues. The germline gives CDR1 SGHTA, CDR2 FQGNSA. With 1 base clipped from V and 7 bases from J, the junction kept 3 bases outside the gene matches.

This clonotype was counted many times. The V call is TRBV9, the J call TRBJ1-3; 8 bases agree with TRBD1. This CDR3 has 19 residues. From germline, CDR1 is SGDLS and CDR2 YYNGEE. After removal of 0 bases from V and 2 bases from J, the junction contained 13 bases not matched to a gene. The CDR3 region is CASSVATGGQALTGNTIYF. CDR3 DNA: TGTGCCAGCAGCGTAGCTACCGGGGGACAGGCTCTAACTGGAAACACCATATATTTT.

The sample holds a few counts of this clonotype. The CDR3 DNA follows: TGCAGTGCTCCCGGGAGCGGGCTCTCCTACGAGCAGTACTTC. This translates into CSAPGSGLSYEQYF. The rearrangement links TRBV20-1 to TRBJ2-7, with D possibly being TRBD2 (6 bases). Looked up from germline, CDR1 is DFQATT and CDR2 is SNEGSKA (reference sequence). Trimming took 5 bases from V and 0 from J, leaving 14 bases between them. The CDR3 has 14 amino acids.

This rearrangement joins TRBV20-1 to TRBJ1-3; no clear D gene. The CDR3 covers 15 residues. Germline CDR1 is DFQATT and CDR2 is SNEGSKA (reference sequence). Trimming cost V 1 base and J 7 bases, with 17 bases left between them. The DNA of the CDR3 is TGCAGTGCTAGAGGTCAGGCCTCACCGCGGAACACCATATATTTT. Translating it yields CSARGQASPRNTIYF.

This clonotype showed up many times. The chain couples TRBV20-1 to TRBJ2-7, with 7 bases that match TRBD2. The CDR3 extends over 14 amino acids. Germline V gene sequence: CDR1 DFQATT, CDR2 SNEGSKA (reference sequence). The ends lost 5 bases at V and 0 bases at J; junction bases unmatched: 7. As DNA, the CDR3 is TGCAGTGCTTTTGGGGGGGACTCCTCCTACGAGCAGTACTTC. Translated, it gives CSAFGGDSSYEQYF.

This clonotype came up a few times. The rearrangement links TRBV6-1 to TRBJ2-1, with 8 nucleotides matching TRBD2. CDR1 and CDR2 from the germline V gene are MNHNS and SASEGT. This CDR3 has 14 residues. Trimming at V came to 10 bases and at J to 0 bases, leaving 5 bases not matched to a gene. This CDR3 reads CAISGNPSYNEQFF. CDR3 in DNA: TGTGCCATTAGCGGGAACCCCTCCTACAATGAGCAGTTCTTC.

This clonotype turned up a few times. The chain combines TRBV12-3 or TRBV12-4 with TRBJ2-1, with D tentatively TRBD2 (6 bases). Trimming pared 0 bases from V and 6 bases from J, leaving 12 bases between. This CDR3 comprises 15 residues. CDR3 in DNA: TGTGCCAGCAGTTTAGCGCCCAGCGGGCCCAATGAGCAGTTCTTC. Protein product: CASSLAPSGPNEQFF.

This clonotype was observed many times. The chain employs TRBV5-1 and TRBJ1-5; D is perhaps TRBD1 (6 bases). V gave up 4 bases and J gave up 8 bases, with 19 bases separating them. CDR3 length: 15 residues. CDR1 and CDR2 (germline): SGHRS, YFSETQ. The CDR3 DNA is TGCGCCAGCAGCCCGGGGGCCGGGGTCGGGGAGCCCCAGCATTTT. Translation: CASSPGAGVGEPQHF. Complete variable domain (other parts from reference TRBV5-1 and TRBJ1-5): KAGVTQTPRYLIKTRGQQVTLSCSPISGHRSVSWYQQTPGQGLQFLFEYFSETQRNKGNFPGRFSGRQFSNSRSEMNVSTLELGDSALYLCASSPGAGVGEPQHFGDGTRLSIL.

This clonotype appeared a few times. The chain is built from TRBV20-1 and TRBJ2-5; D gene ambiguous. The ends were cut back, 5 bases at V and 1 base at J, with 14 bases in the middle. CDR1 and CDR2 (germline): DFQATT, SNEGSKA (reference sequence). The CDR3 has 14 amino acids. This CDR3 is CSASPVWSQETQYF. The DNA of the CDR3 is TGCAGTGCTTCCCCTGTGTGGAGCCAAGAGACCCAGTACTTC.

This clonotype was found a few times. The rearrangement joins TRBV3-1 to TRBJ1-1, with D possibly being TRBD1 (5 bases). Germline-derived CDR1 and CDR2 are LGHDT and YNNKEL (reference sequence). Trimming took off 0 bases at V and 8 bases at J, with 13 bases between the two ends. This CDR3 spans 14 amino acids. CDR3 sequence reads: CASSQDPGTVEAFF. The CDR3 DNA sequence: TGTGCCAGCAGCCAAGATCCAGGGACGGTAGAAGCTTTCTTT.

This clonotype has a count of ten or more. This chain links TRBV14 with TRBJ2-7; 7 bases fit TRBD1. CDR1 is SGHDN and CDR2 is FVKESK in the germline V gene. The J segment lost 1 base and the V segment lost 6 bases, leaving 12 bases of the junction unmatched. The CDR3 consists of 16 residues. Written as DNA, the CDR3 is TGTGCCAGCAGTTCTACACGAGACAGGGTGTCCTACGAGCAGTACTTC. Translating it yields CASSSTRDRVSYEQYF.

This clonotype appeared a few times. V usage is TRBV7-7 and J usage is TRBJ2-1, with 9 bases that match TRBD1. The CDR3 sequence is 13 residues long. J gave up 6 bases and V 6 bases, and 3 bases lay outside the gene matches. Germline CDR1 reads SSHAT; CDR2 reads FNYEAQ (reference sequence). The CDR3 here is CASSSGQGNEQFF. DNA for the CDR3: TGTGCCAGCAGTTCGGGACAGGGCAATGAGCAGTTCTTC.

This chain joins TRBV29-1 and TRBJ2-2; D not certain. CDR3 size: 11 residues. CDR1 is SQVTM, CDR2 ANQGSEA, per germline. V was trimmed by 4 bases and J by 6 bases, leaving 6 bases between them. DNA for the CDR3: TGCAGCGTTGGAAAGGCCGGGGAGCTGTTTTTT. Translating gives CSVGKAGELFF.

This clonotype showed up just a few times. V usage is TRBV25-1 and J usage is TRBJ2-7; D gene ambiguous. CDR1 MGHDK and CDR2 SYGVNS come from the germline V gene. The CDR3 contains 11 residues. Trimming left V 4 bases short and J 7 bases short, with 8 bases between. CDR3 amino acids: CASSGPVEQYF. Here the CDR3 DNA reads TGTGCCAGCAGTGGGCCCGTGGAGCAGTACTTC.

This clonotype has more than one count but fewer than ten. The rearrangement joins TRBV5-6 to TRBJ2-3; a weak D match, TRBD1 (6 bases). The CDR3 totals 17 residues. CDR1 is SGHDT and CDR2 is YYEEEE in the germline V gene. V was shortened by 4 bases and J by 0 bases, with 18 bases between the two germline ends. The CDR3 loop is CASSAWHRDTSTDTQYF. DNA for the CDR3: TGTGCCAGCAGCGCGTGGCACCGGGACACTAGCACAGATACGCAGTATTTT.

A few counts support this clonotype. The chain uses TRBV20-1 and TRBJ1-4, with 7 bases matching TRBD1. Per the germline V gene, CDR1 is DFQATT and CDR2 is SNEGSKA (reference sequence). Trimming cost V 4 bases and J 0 bases; bases outside gene matches: 5. This CDR3 is built from 15 residues. The CDR3 sequence: CSANDRDATNEKLFF. DNA of the CDR3: TGCAGTGCTAATGACAGGGACGCAACTAATGAAAAACTGTTTTTT.

This clonotype was seen only a few times. The rearrangement uses TRBV5-1 and TRBJ2-5; D uncertain. Trimming removed 4 bases at V and 1 base at J, with 17 bases between. Looked up from germline, CDR1 is SGHRS and CDR2 is YFSETQ. The CDR3 spans 16 residues. As DNA, the CDR3 is TGCGCCAGCAGCCGACCAGCAGGAGAGCTCCAAGAGACCCAGTACTTC. Protein product: CASSRPAGELQETQYF.

The chain combines TRBV11-2 with TRBJ1-5; tentative D call: TRBD1 (5 bases). Germline CDR1 and CDR2: SGHAT and FQNNGV. V was trimmed by 1 base and J by 5 bases, leaving 12 bases between them. The CDR3 consists of 15 residues. DNA for the CDR3: TGTGCCAGCAGCTTAGCGTCAGGGAGGGATCAGCCCCAGCATTTT. Translation gives CASSLASGRDQPQHF.

This clonotype was counted ten times or more. CDR3 bases: TGCGCCAGCACCCTGGACGGGAACACTGAAGCTTTCTTT. Amino acid sequence: CASTLDGNTEAFF. The chain links TRBV4-1 to TRBJ1-1; D gene unclear. V was cut by 7 bases and J by 1 base, with 10 bases left in between. This CDR3 is built from 13 residues. The germline V gene has CDR1 MGHRA and CDR2 YSYEKL.

This clonotype was detected a few times. This chain uses TRBV6-2 or TRBV6-3 with TRBJ1-5; TRBD1 agrees at 7 bases. From germline, CDR1 is MNHEY and CDR2 SVGEGT. The CDR3 spans 14 residues. The junction had 9 bases not matched to a gene; V was cut back by 7 bases and J by 6 bases. CDR3 in amino acids: CASKPGQTSQPQHF. DNA for the CDR3: TGTGCCAGCAAACCGGGACAGACTTCTCAGCCCCAGCATTTT.

A word on this clonotype: This may be a read error, as it is one base from a much larger clone. V gene TRBV7-7 combines with J gene TRBJ2-1, with 10 bases matching TRBD2. Germline CDR1 SSHAT, CDR2 FNYEAQ (reference sequence). The trim removed 4 bases at V and 5 bases at J, leaving 5 bases unmatched. The CDR3 has 15 residues. The CDR3 DNA is TGTGCCAGCAGCTCCGGACTAGCGGCCGACAATGAGCAGTTCTTC. This encodes CASSSGLAADNEQFF.

This clonotype was observed a few times. The chain couples TRBV9 to TRBJ2-3, with 7 bases lining up with TRBD1. V trimming: 3 bases; J trimming: 0 bases; junction bases outside the gene matches: 7. Germline assignment: CDR1 SGDLS and CDR2 YYNGEE. This CDR3 spans 16 amino acids. The CDR3 loop reads CASSESGGTSTDTQYF. The CDR3 DNA reads as TGTGCCAGCAGCGAATCAGGGGGTACCAGCACAGATACGCAGTATTTT.

V and J are TRBV5-5 and TRBJ2-7; no reliable D call. V shed 4 bases and J shed 5 bases, with 22 bases lying between them. This CDR3 is 16 amino acids long. The germline CDR1 and CDR2 sequences are SGHKS and YYEKEE (reference sequence). The DNA of the CDR3 is TGTGCCAGCAGCCAACAATATCGACAAGGCACGAACGAGCAGTACTTC. It codes for CASSQQYRQGTNEQYF.

There are a few counts of this clonotype. J is TRBJ2-5 and V is TRBV13; D not resolved. Germline lookup yields CDR1 PRHDT and CDR2 FYEKMQ (reference sequence). V was trimmed by 1 base and J by 5 bases, leaving 5 bases between them. This CDR3 spans 12 amino acids. The CDR3 reads CASSLVTETQYF. CDR3 DNA: TGTGCCAGCAGCTTAGTGACGGAGACCCAGTACTTC.

There are a few counts of this clonotype. V usage is TRBV3-1 and J usage is TRBJ1-1; D possibly corresponds to TRBD1 (5 bases). Germline V gene lookup returns CDR1 LGHDT and CDR2 YNNKEL (reference sequence). The CDR3 runs to 14 residues. V was trimmed by 3 bases and J by 7 bases, leaving 15 bases between them. The CDR3 DNA is TGTGCCAGCAGCCAGGGGAGGGGATTCGATGAAGCTTTCTTT. Translation: CASSQGRGFDEAFF.

This clonotype was seen more than once but under ten times. The V and J genes are TRBV27 and TRBJ2-7; a weak D match, TRBD2 (7 bases). This CDR3 is 13 amino acids long. Trimming cost V 4 bases and J 6 bases, with 13 bases left between them. The V gene's germline CDR1 is MNHEY and CDR2 SMNVEV (reference sequence). This CDR3 reads CASSSGGRLEQYF. The CDR3 DNA is TGTGCCAGCAGTTCGGGGGGCCGGCTCGAGCAGTACTTC.